This T cell receptor (beta chain) was sequenced during a study of blood T cell repertoires in COVID-19. V lost 3 bases to trimming and J lost 8 bases, with 22 bases between them. The CDR3 covers 16 residues. Looked up from germline, CDR1 is SGHTA and CDR2 is FQGNSA. Generated by immunoSEQ multiplex PCR, the TCRdb table keeps only in-frame clones and is missing some. The table has roughly 330,000 clones, about 91% seen once; the top ten hold more than 7.5%. Material: peripheral blood. The clonotype comes from a man aged 25 to 40 with COVID-19, enrolled during active disease. The J gene is TRBJ1-2, the V gene TRBV7-2; D unresolved. The CDR3 DNA sequence: TGTGCCAGCAGCTTGGGCGGGCTCCGTAAAGCCCGGGGCTACACCTTC. Its protein product is CASSLGGLRKARGYTF.